One and the same sample provided the 21 T cell receptor beta chains below, sequenced in a study of long-term antiretroviral therapy in people with HIV. A v3.0 immunoSEQ assay was performed at survey level. Assay: immunoSEQ multiplex PCR; the TCRdb copy retains only in-frame clones and omits some. The sample has about 22,000 clones, 84% seen once; the top ten hold about 4.4%. The sample was unsorted PBMCs, taken approximately 6.2 years after starting antiretroviral therapy. The receptors were sampled from a man aged 25 to 40 with HIV.

The chain combines TRBV6-1 with TRBJ1-2; TRBD1 matches 9 bases. The germline gives CDR1 MNHNS, CDR2 SASEGT. The CDR3 is 14 residues long. V lost 6 bases, J lost 4 bases, and 6 bases stayed unmatched. The CDR3 is CASSRDRASYGYTF. CDR3 DNA: TGTGCCAGCAGCCGGGACAGGGCAAGCTATGGCTACACCTTC.

J is TRBJ2-1 and V is TRBV4-3; D ambiguous. The CDR3 is 16 amino acids. The V end was cut by 0 bases, the J end by 0 bases, with 9 bases between. CDR1 LGHNA and CDR2 YSLEER come from the germline V gene. The CDR3 sequence is CASSQEGENSYNEQFF. The CDR3 coding sequence is TGCGCCAGCAGCCAAGAAGGCGAGAACTCCTACAATGAGCAGTTCTTC.

The J gene is TRBJ1-2, the V gene TRBV11-1, with D maybe TRBD1 (6 bases). V dropped 5 bases and J dropped 2 bases, with 12 bases sitting between them. Per germline, CDR1 SGHAT and CDR2 FQDESV (reference sequence). The CDR3 sequence is 14 residues long. The CDR3 DNA sequence: TGTGCCAGCAGCCTACCGACAGGAAACTATGGCTACACCTTC. Its translation is CASSLPTGNYGYTF.

The chain is built from TRBV6-1 and TRBJ1-2, with D possibly TRBD1 on 5 matching bases. This CDR3 comprises 15 residues. Trimming removed 8 bases from V and 5 bases from J, with 21 bases in between. Looked up from germline, CDR1 is MNHNS and CDR2 is SASEGT. CDR3 DNA sequence: TGTGCCAGCGGAACATCTTGGGGCTTAGAATATGGCTACACCTTC. This sequence encodes CASGTSWGLEYGYTF.

The chain combines TRBV4-2 with TRBJ1-2; tentatively, D is TRBD1 (5 bases). CDR1 is LGHNA, CDR2 YNFKEQ, per germline. The length of the CDR3 is 14 residues. The germline V and J ends were trimmed by 5 bases and 5 bases, with 15 bases remaining between them. CDR3 sequence: CASSNTGTVYGYTF. The CDR3 DNA reads as TGTGCCAGCAGCAATACAGGTACCGTTTATGGCTACACCTTC.

The rearrangement uses TRBV5-6 and TRBJ2-5, with TRBD2 matching over 11 bases. The CDR3 loop spans 18 amino acids. With V trimmed by 2 bases and J by 2 bases, 11 bases remained unmatched. Germline CDR1 SGHDT, CDR2 YYEEEE. CDR3 sequence: CASSLGGLAGGRQETQYF. The CDR3 nucleotides are TGTGCCAGCAGCTTAGGGGGCCTAGCGGGGGGTCGGCAAGAGACCCAGTACTTC.

CDR3 bases: TGTGCCAGTAGGTTCGACAGGGCCAATAATTCACCCCTCCACTTT. This gives the protein CASRFDRANNSPLHF. The chain links TRBV19 to TRBJ1-6, with 7 bases lining up with TRBD1. With V trimmed by 6 bases and J by 5 bases, 7 bases remained unmatched. CDR1 LNHDA and CDR2 SQIVND come from the germline V gene (reference sequence). The CDR3 length is 15 residues.

V and J are TRBV27 and TRBJ2-5, with D possibly called TRBD1 or TRBD2 (6 bases each). The end of the DNA aligns better with TRBJ2-7, so the J call may be wrong. CDR1 and CDR2 (germline): MNHEY, SMNVEV (reference sequence). CDR3 length equals 16 residues. CDR3 amino acids: CASSEKPGAQYYEQYF. CDR3 nucleotides: TGTGCCAGCAGCGAAAAGCCGGGGGCCCAATACTACGAGCAGTACTTC.

This clone has only a few counts. The V call is TRBV30, the J call TRBJ2-5, with a tentative D call TRBD2 (5 bases). The CDR3 is made up of 12 amino acids. Germline CDR1 GTSNPN, CDR2 SVGIG (reference sequence). Trimming took 4 bases from V and 5 from J, leaving 11 bases between them. CDR3 DNA sequence: TGTGCCTGGAAAGGTCGAGGGGAGACCCAGTACTTC. Residues: CAWKGRGETQYF.

The chain carries TRBV9 and TRBJ2-1, with TRBD1 identical over 8 bases. CDR3 length: 15 residues. Germline V gene lookup returns CDR1 SGDLS and CDR2 YYNGEE. Trimming at V came to 0 bases and at J to 8 bases, leaving 7 bases not matched to a gene. The CDR3 here is CASSVVQGAVHEQFF. CDR3 in DNA: TGTGCCAGCAGCGTAGTTCAGGGGGCGGTTCATGAGCAGTTCTTC.

V is TRBV7-8 and J is TRBJ2-7; 8 positions match TRBD1. Trimming cost V 5 bases and J 3 bases; bases outside gene matches: 9. Germline-derived CDR1 and CDR2 are SGHVS and FQNEAQ. The CDR3 is made up of 15 amino acids. CDR3: CASSQIGQGSYEQYF. CDR3 nucleotides: TGTGCCAGCAGCCAAATCGGACAGGGCAGCTACGAGCAGTACTTC.

V and J are TRBV14 and TRBJ2-7, with 7 bases that match TRBD2. V was pared by 4 bases and J by 1 base, with 19 bases of the junction left unmatched. This CDR3 comprises 19 residues. CDR1 is SGHDN, CDR2 FVKESK, per germline. In DNA, the CDR3 is TGTGCCAGCAGCCCCCTGGACGGTAAGGGCGGGAGAGGGTCCTACGAGCAGTACTTC. It codes for CASSPLDGKGGRGSYEQYF.

The rearrangement joins TRBV2 to TRBJ2-2; maybe TRBD1 (6 bases). The CDR3 consists of 12 residues. In germline, CDR1 is SNHLY, CDR2 FYNNEI. Trimming took 5 bases from V and 7 from J, leaving 8 bases between them. In DNA form, the CDR3 reads TGTGCCAGCAGTTCGGACAGCGGGGAGCTGTTTTTT. Protein sequence: CASSSDSGELFF.

V is TRBV7-3 and J is TRBJ2-7; maybe TRBD2 (5 bases). The V gene lost 1 base and the J gene lost 6 bases, with 10 bases spanning the gap. This CDR3 is 13 amino acids long. Germline V lookup: CDR1 SGHTA, CDR2 FQGTGA. The CDR3 loop reads CASSLMEASEQYF. The CDR3 bases are TGTGCCAGCAGCTTAATGGAGGCCAGCGAGCAGTACTTC.

CDR3 loop: CASSPETNYGYTF. The CDR3 region has the DNA TGTGCCAGCTCACCAGAAACTAACTATGGCTACACCTTC. This chain uses TRBV18 with TRBJ1-2; D uncertain. Germline-derived CDR1 and CDR2 are KGHSH and LQKENI. The CDR3 loop spans 13 amino acids. V lost 2 bases, J lost 0 bases, and 4 bases lay in between.

The rearrangement joins TRBV5-5 to TRBJ2-3; 10 nucleotides agree with TRBD1. Germline V gene sequence: CDR1 SGHKS, CDR2 YYEKEE (reference sequence). J gave up 5 bases and V 2 bases, and 2 bases lay outside the gene matches. The CDR3 sequence is 14 residues long. In DNA form, the CDR3 reads TGTGCCAGCAGCTTCGGGACAGGGGAAGATACGCAGTATTTT. Its protein is CASSFGTGEDTQYF. The full variable domain, rest sourced from reference TRBV5-5 and TRBJ2-3, is DAGVTQSPTHLIKTRGQQVTLRCSPISGHKSVSWYQQVLGQGPQFIFQYYEKEERGRGNFPDRFSARQFPNYSSELNVNALLLGDSALYLCASSFGTGEDTQYFGPGTRLTVL.

V and J are TRBV7-3 and TRBJ2-2; 7 positions match TRBD2. Trimming at V came to 3 bases and at J to 4 bases, leaving 8 bases not matched to a gene. This CDR3 is built from 16 residues. Germline assignment: CDR1 SGHTA and CDR2 FQGTGA. The CDR3 bases are TGTGCCAGCAGCTTTGGCGGGAGCGGTGGCACCGGGGAGCTGTTTTTT. Translating gives CASSFGGSGGTGELFF.

The chain is built from TRBV7-2 and TRBJ2-1, with D tentatively TRBD2 (5 bases). The CDR3 spans 15 residues. The V and J ends lost 5 bases and 0 bases respectively, with 11 bases between them. In germline, CDR1 is SGHTA, CDR2 FQGNSA. CDR3 loop: CASSARADSYNEQFF. CDR3 coding DNA: TGTGCCAGCAGCGCGCGGGCGGACTCCTACAATGAGCAGTTCTTC.

The gene calls are TRBV5-4 and TRBJ1-5; tentative D call: TRBD1 (6 bases). The CDR3 has 13 amino acids. The germline gives CDR1 SGHNT, CDR2 YYREEE (reference sequence). V lost 4 bases and J lost 8, with 13 bases in between. The chain's CDR3 is CASSGEGGKPQHF. Here the CDR3 DNA reads TGTGCCAGCAGCGGCGAAGGGGGAAAGCCCCAGCATTTT.

CDR3: CASSSRDRAQPQHF. For the CDR3, the DNA is TGTGCCAGTAGTAGCCGGGACAGGGCTCAGCCCCAGCATTTT. This chain links TRBV19 with TRBJ1-5, with 9 bases aligning to TRBD1. Germline V CDR1 and CDR2: LNHDA, SQIVND (reference sequence). This CDR3 comprises 14 residues. J lost 6 bases, V lost 4 bases, and 4 bases had no gene match.

This clone is classed as large. The chain uses TRBV15 and TRBJ1-2, with TRBD1 as a possible D gene (5 bases). CDR3 length: 15 amino acids. CDR1 and CDR2 from the germline V gene are LNHNV and YYDKDF (reference sequence). Trimming pared 0 bases from V and 4 bases from J, leaving 12 bases between. Here the CDR3 DNA reads TGTGCCACCAGCAGAGATTCCCAGGGAAGCTATGGCTACACCTTC. Encoded protein: CATSRDSQGSYGYTF.